This T cell receptor beta chain was profiled in a study of CD8 T cells in ankylosing spondylitis. This clonotype was seen more than once but under ten times. The junction and the germline gene differ at one end; a read error may be behind it. MiXCR was run by TCRdb on the 5' RACE reads, yielding one entry per CDR3 protein. The data show roughly 260,000 distinct CDR3 sequences, over 15% seen once. CDR1 and CDR2 from the germline V gene are MDHEN and SYDVKM. The CDR3 runs 11 residues. The rearrangement joins TRBV28 to TRBJ1-2; no clear D. The sequenced material came from blood, either unsorted or a sorted T cell fraction (not recorded which). This receptor was obtained from a male donor with ankylosing spondylitis or in good health (not recorded which). CDR3 protein: CASSSWYGYTF. The DNA of the CDR3 is TGTGCCAGTAGTTCTTGGTATGGCTACACCTTC.